The sequence of this T cell receptor (beta chain) was determined in a study of regulatory and conventional T cells in RAG deficiency. Study findings and constraints: Omenn patients showed >80% Treg-Tconv overlap and shorter CDR3 lengths.

J lost 1 base, V lost 6 bases, and 0 bases had no gene match. In germline, CDR1 is MNHNS, CDR2 SASEGT. The CDR3 consists of 13 residues. Sequenced by immunoSEQ multiplex PCR; TCRdb stores in-frame clones only, minus some. Here the sample spans under 45,000 clones, around 76% being singletons. Concerning this clone: Its target is not known.

Blood CD4+ CD25-low CD127-high conventional T cells supplied the genomic DNA template. These data were likewise used in another study, on regulatory T cells. That work states: The primer mix had 52 TRBV and 13 TRBJ primers. Patient repertoires had restricted TRB V-J pairs and skewed V and J usage, most in Tregs.

This chain links TRBV6-1 with TRBJ2-1; 7 positions match TRBD1. Sequencing input: CD4+ effector T cells sorted from blood. This TCR was sampled from a human donor in good health. The CDR3 reads CASRDRSYNEQFF. The CDR3 nucleotides read TGTGCCAGCAGGGACAGGTCCTACAATGAGCAGTTCTTC.